This T cell receptor beta chain was sequenced in a study of graft-versus-host responses after intestinal transplantation. For this clone: The antigen is not known.

Germline assignment: CDR1 MDHEN and CDR2 SYDVKM. The CDR3 is 18 residues long. The method was immunoSEQ multiplex PCR; TCRdb's version includes in-frame clones alone and lacks a portion of them. The sample carries about 39,000 clones, nearly 95% recorded once. The chain carries TRBV28 and TRBJ2-5; TRBD2 aligns across 14 bases. The J call may be faulty, since TRBJ2-7 better matches the DNA end. The sequencing here drew on unstimulated CD8+ T cells sorted from spleen or lymph node cells, taken before transplant. This receptor was taken from a human donor who was the organ donor for an intestinal transplant. The CDR3 nucleotides read TGTGCCAGCAGCCCCGGGACTAGCGGGAGCCTTCTCTCCTACGAGCAGTACTTC. Protein sequence: CASSPGTSGSLLSYEQYF.